This record looks at one TCR beta chain sequence and its context. This clone's antigen is unknown. No per-base quality is available; no much larger clone lies one base away. TCRbeta CDR3 regions were amplified from genomic DNA using the immunoSEQ Assay, a bias-controlled multiplex PCR. The published analysis was carried out like this. The number of nucleated cells in each sample was estimated by amplification of reference gene primers within the assay. To quantify the absolute abundance of each unique TCRbeta CDR3 rearrangement, sequence reads were collapsed and filtered. Productive Simpson clonality was computed per sample as the square root of Simpson's diversity index over productive rearrangements. TCRdb re-hosts the immuneACCESS table, in-frame sequences only. Its copies lack some clones; in the studies checked, an unresolved V gene accounts for under half of them, and the cause for the rest is not known. For V, J and clone size, that table is used; D and trimming come from the DNA. Counted in this sample were more than 200,000 clones; around 87% of them appeared once. The top ten clones comprise around 1.6% of the sample.

This record comes from a study of blood T cell repertoires in COVID-19 (dated by TCRdb to the early 2020s). Study-wide context: The collaborator samples originated in the United States, Italy and Spain and spanned the acute and convalescent phases of COVID-19. The material from the prospective study consisted of cDNA or gDNA derived from T cells, B-cell-depleted T cells, or PBMCs. Subjects who had been exposed to COVID-19, were actively infected with it, or had recovered from it provided the deeply sampled blood TCRbeta repertoires that made up the dataset. The repertoires were made available in a free public database intended to serve as a resource for research on the immune response to SARS-CoV-2. The samples were drawn from two sources: the first 160 participants of the ongoing ImmuneRACE study, and 1,000 to 1,500 subjects contributed by 6 global collaborators. The sample metadata nearly always contained a de-identified subject ID, COVID-19 status, age in years and sex. HLA class I and class II types, where available, came from metadata supplied by the sample provider rather than from assay-based typing. Results and caveats for the whole study, not just this receptor: How much clinical and demographic metadata was included differed by source and by participant, and the metadata was provided uncurated.

CDR1 and CDR2 were assigned from the germline V gene (reference sequence) as LNHDA and SQIVND. From its cysteine to its phenylalanine, the CDR3 spans 13 amino acids. Only the CDR3 portion is preserved as DNA: 39 bases, with reading frame beginning at the first base. The germline V end is reduced by 5 bases and the J end by 6 bases; junction bases left unmatched: 5. Enrolling through a virtual design, the prospective study's participants ranged in age from roughly 18 to 89 years and lived across roughly 24 United States geographic areas. In the prospective study, cohorts were assigned on the basis of participant-reported clinical history obtained from a screening survey and a study questionnaire. Recovered participants in ImmuneRACE Cohort 3 were defined by two consecutive negative NP/OP PCR tests, clearance by a healthcare professional, or resolution of symptoms. In the prospective study, whole blood, serum and a nasopharyngeal or oropharyngeal swab were collected from each participant by mobile phlebotomists. Participants in the prospective study had the option to provide additional blood draws and questionnaires over a roughly two-month period. Blood samples from the prospective study were shipped frozen or at room temperature prior to DNA extraction.

This sequence was found in a woman aged 50 to 65 who had recovered from COVID-19. Sequencing input: PBMCs or T cells enriched from blood (not recorded which). The sequence is built from TRBV19 and TRBJ2-3; TRBD2 lines up with 7 middle nucleotides. The DNA sequence reads TGTGCCAGTAGTGGTGCCGGGAGGGATACGCAGTATTTT. Its protein reads: CASSGAGRDTQYF. When the CDR3 is completed using the reference TRBV19 and TRBJ2-3 genes on either side, the full variable domain is DGGITQSPKYLFRKEGQNVTLSCEQNLNHDAMYWYRQDPGQGLRLIYYSQIVNDFQKGDIAEGYSVSREKKESFPLTVTSAQKNPTAFYLCASSGAGRDTQYFGPGTRLTVL.